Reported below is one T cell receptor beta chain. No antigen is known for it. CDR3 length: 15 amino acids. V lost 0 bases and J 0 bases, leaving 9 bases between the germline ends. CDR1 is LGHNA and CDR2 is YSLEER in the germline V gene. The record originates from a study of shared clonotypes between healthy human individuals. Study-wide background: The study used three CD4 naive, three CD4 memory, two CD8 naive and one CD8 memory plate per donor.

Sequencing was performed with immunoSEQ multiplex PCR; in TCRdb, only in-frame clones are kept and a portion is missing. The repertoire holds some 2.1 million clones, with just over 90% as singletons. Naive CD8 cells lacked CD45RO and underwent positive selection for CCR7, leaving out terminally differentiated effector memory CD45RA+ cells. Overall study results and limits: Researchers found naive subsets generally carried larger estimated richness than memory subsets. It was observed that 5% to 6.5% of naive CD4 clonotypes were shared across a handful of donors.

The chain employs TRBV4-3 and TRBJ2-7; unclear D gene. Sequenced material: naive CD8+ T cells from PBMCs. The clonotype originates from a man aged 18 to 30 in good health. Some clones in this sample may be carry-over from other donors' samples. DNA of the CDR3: TGCGCCAGCAGCCAAGAGTGGTACCACTCCTACGAGCAGTACTTC. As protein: CASSQEWYHSYEQYF.